This entry lists 2 T cell receptor beta chains sequenced from one sample in a study of regulatory T cells in long-lasting Graves disease. The time point here: newly diagnosed GD, antithyroid drugs for less than 3 months. RNA isolated from PBMCs was used to make the TCR library. Construction of the TCR beta libraries employed iRepertoire HTBI primers in conjunction with Arm-PCR of CDR3 regions. TCRdb re-analysed the multiplex PCR reads in MiXCR, keeping a single row per CDR3 protein. The sample consists of about 470,000 distinct CDR3 sequences, under 15% of them appearing once. These data also formed part of another study, on T cells in Graves' hyperthyroidism and ophthalmopathy.

The source was peripheral blood mononuclear cells (PBMCs), collected at new diagnosis, from a patient treated with antithyroid drugs. The receptor source for this set is a woman in her twenties or thirties with Graves disease.

The chain links TRBV10-3 to TRBJ2-3; 10 bases map to TRBD1. The CDR3 has 15 amino acids. The junction had 8 bases not matched to a gene; V was cut back by 6 bases and J by 5 bases. Germline-derived CDR1 and CDR2 are ENHRY and SYGVKD. CDR3 DNA: TGTGCCATCAGCTTGACAGGGGGCGAGGAAGATACGCAGTATTTT. As protein: CAISLTGGEEDTQYF.

This clonotype was observed a few times. The chain has TRBV18 and TRBJ2-1; 11 nucleotides match TRBD1. J was trimmed by 4 bases and V by 7 bases; bases with no gene match: 6. The CDR3 is made up of 15 amino acids. The V gene's germline CDR1 is KGHSH and CDR2 LQKENI. As DNA, the CDR3 is TGTGCCAGCTTACCCGGGACAGGGGGGTACAATGAGCAGTTCTTC. Protein product: CASLPGTGGYNEQFF.